Following are 3 T cell receptor beta chains from one sample sequenced in a study of post-analysis software for immune sequencing data. Overall study findings and caveats: The five TRBV segments detected at higher frequency in patients than in controls included TRBV5-6, TRBV5-1 and TRBV20-1.

TCR beta cDNA libraries included unique molecular identifiers. MiXCR, run by TCRdb on the PCR reads, gives a single entry per CDR3 protein. The sample records approximately 440,000 distinct CDR3 sequences, nearly 45% being singletons. Their antigens are not known. Sequenced input: blood. Every receptor here comes from a girl aged 10-17 years with multiple sclerosis.

This clonotype was detected only a few times. The chain carries TRBV7-2 and TRBJ2-3; 7 positions agree with TRBD2. The germline V gene encodes CDR1 SGHTA and CDR2 FQGNSA. Trimming took 7 bases from V and 0 from J; bases not matched to a gene: 7. The CDR3 length is 15 residues. CDR3 residues: CASNPGGASTDTQYF. As DNA, the CDR3 is TGTGCCAGCAACCCGGGAGGAGCTAGCACAGATACGCAGTATTTT.

This clonotype was recorded a few times. The chain links TRBV7-2 to TRBJ2-3; D unresolved. Deletions cut 6 bases from V and 5 bases from J, with 9 bases between. The germline gives CDR1 SGHTA, CDR2 FQGNSA. This CDR3 has 12 amino acids. CDR3 coding DNA: TGTGCCAGCAGGGTCGGCGGAGATACGCAGTATTTT. Translation: CASRVGGDTQYF.

This clonotype has more than one count but fewer than ten. The chain uses TRBV20-1 and TRBJ2-7; D is perhaps TRBD2 (5 bases). The CDR3 totals 13 residues. Germline V gene data show CDR1 as DFQATT and CDR2 as SNEGSKA (reference sequence). Trimming took 2 bases from V and 6 from J, leaving 14 bases between them. CDR3 amino acids: CSARSTGKSEQYF. For the CDR3, the DNA is TGCAGTGCTAGATCAACCGGGAAGTCCGAGCAGTACTTC.